This is a list of T cell receptor beta chains from one sample in a study of cytomegalovirus exposure and HLA in healthy donors. The protocol was immunoSEQ multiplex PCR, while the TCRdb copy is restricted to in-frame clones and leaves out a portion. The sample consists of roughly 250,000 clones, around 85% of them appearing once. The specimen sequenced was PBMCs. Source of these receptors: a woman under 40 in good health and CMV-seropositive. The CDR3 runs from the conserved cysteine through the conserved F or W. A D gene is named only where the DNA matches it firmly. Part of the rows lack a size; the others show once, few, many or a class for expanded clones.

d_call	j_call	v_call	clone_size	cdr3_aa	cdr3_nt
TRBD1	TRBJ2-3	TRBV5-6	once	CASSLGTGDTDTQYF	TGTGCCAGCAGCCTGGGGACAGGGGACACAGATACGCAGTATTTT
NA	TRBJ1-2	TRBV5-1	NA	CASSPGGREDYGYTF	TGCGCCAGCAGCCCGGGAGGTAGGGAGGACTATGGCTACACCTTC
TRBD1	TRBJ1-1	TRBV29-1	NA	CSVEMGQLEAFF	TGCAGCGTTGAAATGGGACAGCTAGAAGCTTTCTTT
TRBD1	TRBJ2-7	TRBV27	NA	CASSLSVGTVPYEQYF	TGTGCCAGCAGTTTATCCGTTGGGACAGTACCCTACGAGCAGTACTTC
TRBD1	TRBJ2-5	TRBV4-1	NA	CASSQTGGQETQYF	TGCGCCAGCAGCCAGACAGGGGGCCAAGAGACCCAGTACTTC
TRBD2	TRBJ2-1	TRBV18	NA	CASSLLGLAGVYNEQFF	TGTGCCAGCTCACTCCTTGGACTAGCGGGAGTCTATAATGAGCAGTTCTTC
TRBD1	TRBJ2-2	TRBV6-6	NA	CASNGQANTGELFF	TGTGCCAGCAACGGACAGGCGAACACCGGGGAGCTGTTTTTT
NA	TRBJ1-1	TRBV18	NA	CASSFGMNTEAFF	TGTGCCAGCTCTTTCGGGATGAACACTGAAGCTTTCTTT
NA	TRBJ1-3	TRBV28	once	CASNKSGAPGNTIYF	TGTGCCAGTAATAAGAGTGGAGCTCCTGGAAACACCATATATTTT
NA	TRBJ2-7	TRBV6-5	NA	CASSTRGTQPYEQYF	TGTGCCAGCAGTACGCGGGGTACGCAACCCTACGAGCAGTACTTC
TRBD2	TRBJ2-7	TRBV4-2	NA	CASSQERGLAGEVHEQYF	TGTGCCAGCAGCCAAGAAAGAGGACTAGCGGGAGAGGTGCACGAGCAGTACTTC
NA	TRBJ1-1	TRBV7-6	NA	CASSLSPGYTEAFF	TGTGCCAGCAGCTTAAGTCCGGGATACACTGAAGCTTTCTTT
TRBD1	TRBJ1-5	TRBV19	NA	CASSSTQGTRNQPQHF	TGTGCCAGTAGTTCAACACAGGGGACCCGCAATCAGCCCCAGCATTTT
NA	TRBJ1-4	TRBV30	NA	CAWREGMNEKLFF	TGTGCCTGGAGGGAGGGGATGAATGAAAAACTGTTTTTT
NA	TRBJ1-1	TRBV6-5	NA	CASNVASRPNTEAFF	TGTGCCAGCAACGTAGCCAGCCGGCCGAACACTGAAGCTTTCTTT